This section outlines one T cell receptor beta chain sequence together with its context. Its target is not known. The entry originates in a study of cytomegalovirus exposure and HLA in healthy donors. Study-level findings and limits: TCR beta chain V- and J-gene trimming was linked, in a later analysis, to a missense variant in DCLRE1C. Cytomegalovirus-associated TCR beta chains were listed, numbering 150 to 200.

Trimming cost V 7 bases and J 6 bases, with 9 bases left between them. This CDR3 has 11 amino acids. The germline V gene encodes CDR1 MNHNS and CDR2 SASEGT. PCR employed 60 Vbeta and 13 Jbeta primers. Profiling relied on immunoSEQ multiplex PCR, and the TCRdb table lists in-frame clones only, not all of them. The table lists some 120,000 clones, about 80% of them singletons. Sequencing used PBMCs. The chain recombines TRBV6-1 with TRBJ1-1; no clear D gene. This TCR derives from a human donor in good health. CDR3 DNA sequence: TGTGCCAGCACCCAAGAGGCTGAAGCTTTCTTT. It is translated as CASTQEAEAFF.